This T cell receptor beta chain was recovered during a study of blood T cells in healthy people across ages. Study outcomes and limitations: As age increased, TCR beta diversity per million T cells fell in a roughly linear fashion. Considered underestimates were the diversity estimates obtained from one million T cells.

A remark on this clonotype: The antigen is undetermined.

CDR1 SNHLY and CDR2 FYNNEI come from the germline V gene. Trimming took 8 bases from V and 1 from J, leaving 14 bases between them. This CDR3 spans 14 amino acids. PCR was performed a second time for roughly 7 to 11 cycles using a sample-barcoded 5' primer and a J-beta primer mix. Researchers report that a template-switch adaptor with 12 random nucleotides tagged each cDNA molecule. MiXCR, run by TCRdb on the 5' RACE reads, gives a single entry per CDR3 protein. The sample lists some 1,800,000 distinct CDR3 sequences; about two fifths were seen once. Material: blood. This receptor was taken from a human donor in good health. The chain has TRBV2 and TRBJ1-1; D possibly corresponds to TRBD1 (5 bases). CDR3: CASGDGLRNTEAFF. In DNA, the CDR3 is TGTGCCAGCGGGGACGGACTACGGAACACTGAAGCTTTCTTT. Combining the CDR3 with reference TRBV2 and TRBJ1-1 gives the whole variable domain EPEVTQTPSHQVTQMGQEVILRCVPISNHLYFYWYRQILGQKVEFLVSFYNNEISEKSEIFDDQFSVERPDGSNFTLKIRSTKLEDSAMYFCASGDGLRNTEAFFGQGTRLTVV.